Here is one T cell receptor beta chain with its context. These data belong to a study of T cells in Graves' hyperthyroidism and ophthalmopathy. RNA transcripts served as the template for amplifying TCR beta CDR3 regions. Primed by the HTBI set, a first-round RT-PCR was run on the TCR CDR3. Via MiXCR, TCRdb re-called the multiplex PCR reads, giving one row per CDR3 protein. The repertoire holds hundreds of thousands of distinct CDR3 sequences, with 16% as singletons. Germline V gives CDR1 SGHTS, CDR2 YDEGEE. The CDR3 loop spans 16 amino acids. V was trimmed by 4 bases and J by 1 base, leaving 17 bases between them.

The chain joins TRBV5-8 to TRBJ1-1; D uncertain. The sample consisted of blood. The source of this sequence is a woman between 18 and 30 years old with Graves' hyperthyroidism. The CDR3 DNA is TGTGCCAGCAGCAACCCCTGGAGGAGTGGGAACACTGAAGCTTTCTTT. This encodes CASSNPWRSGNTEAFF.